Described below is a single T cell receptor beta chain sequence and its context. The antigen this receptor binds is unknown. No clone much larger than this one lies a single base away; base qualities are absent. The cohort consisted of some 670 healthy bone marrow donors. Cohort members were all nominally healthy when sampled, although unrecorded immune exposures were likely present. The donor was CMV seropositive and was included in the group of 290 or so seropositive cohort members. Every donor gave a peripheral blood sample, and the peripheral blood mononuclear cells from that sample were used for TCR beta sequencing. Genomic DNA was extracted from the blood cell samples with the Qiagen DNeasy Blood Extraction Kit. These data are taken from a study of cytomegalovirus exposure and HLA in healthy donors (TCRdb year 2017). Looking at the study overall: An earlier analysis of about 560 of the donors reported 276 Gb of sequence data and 117 million unique TCR beta sequences obtained from about 170 million T cells. To decide whether each TCR beta V gene segment behaved as functional or pseudogenic, an earlier analysis of 587 of the donors relied on high-throughput TCR beta sequencing. A separate validation cohort of approximately 130 different subjects was used in addition to the approximately 640-subject first cohort. To study patterns of TCR occurrence, a later analysis re-analyzed previously published TCR beta repertoires from 666 donors and added high-resolution HLA genotyping. Typing coverage differed by locus: A, B, C, DRB1 and DQB1 were typed in roughly 620-630 donors, DQA1 in about 500, DPA1 in over 600, and DPB1 in 400 to 480. All discovery cohort repertoires had been generated on a single sequencing platform. Donor age, sex, ethnicity and CMV serostatus were compiled together with the repertoire data. In the later analysis, no new phenotypic data were used to find candidate immune exposures; instead, reliance was placed on TCR beta sequences and their occurrence across donors. The study combined high-throughput TCR immunosequencing, statistical association of individual TCRs with disease status, and machine learning to predict cytomegalovirus infection status. Of the 300 to 400 genotyped donors, roughly 85% fell in the genetic ancestry cluster associated with self-reported Caucasian donors. Because of strong linkage in the cohort, 4 to 6 DR-DQ haplotypes were treated as single units for association and clustering. The T cell repertoires of 700 or so subjects were profiled by immunosequencing and related to cytomegalovirus serostatus. The aim of the study was to test whether cataloging public T cell receptors could identify signatures of past pathogen exposure. An early release covering roughly 600 HLA-typed donors comprised about 300 gigabases of sequencing data and tens of millions of unique TCR sequences. Among 350 to 400 genotyped donors of the cohort, an average of 235,054 unique TCR beta nucleotide sequences were sequenced per donor, roughly 18% of them non-productive. Genome-wide SNP genotypes for about three fifths of the roughly 700 donors were used in a later genetic analysis, which treated that subset as a discovery cohort. Class I and class II HLA loci were covered by the typing at four-digit resolution. Broader findings and caveats from the paper: In a later genetic analysis, a missense DCLRE1C variant was associated with V-gene and J-gene trimming of TCR beta chains, and the association was replicated in an independent cohort. The cohort was sequenced for TCR beta chains only, and without alpha or paired-chain data the features that could be detected were limited. Because counts were too low, about 18 rarely observed V segments, including chromosome 9 orphons, were left out of the earlier analysis of approximately 580 of the donors. Cytomegalovirus status was reported to be diagnosed by the classifier with high specificity and sensitivity in both the original and validation cohorts. Linkage disequilibrium might explain the correlated functional status among segregating V segments, but an unknown experimental factor could not be ruled out. Across donors, most TCR sequences were observed very rarely, whereas some public TCRs were present in many individuals. A later analysis reported that several top co-occurrence clusters appeared linked to parvovirus B19, influenza, CMV and Epstein-Barr virus. The study gave a list of 150 to 200 TCR beta chains associated with cytomegalovirus. Strong co-occurrence of HLA alleles, especially DR and DQ, made assigning TCR associations to individual alleles difficult. Immune exposure information for the cohort was limited to CMV serostatus. Because HLA typing was missing for some donors at each locus, association tests included only the typed subset. A few of the identified cytomegalovirus-associated TCR beta chains were confirmed in vitro to be specific for cytomegalovirus antigens. In a later analysis, most CMV-associated TCR beta chains were found to appear HLA-restricted, with HLA associations seemingly driven largely by CMV exposure. According to a later analysis, TCR association rates differed among HLA loci, with DRB1 alleles showing the most associated TCRs and HLA-C alleles showing the fewest. In an earlier analysis of some 550 of the donors, most TCR beta V segments were observed in productive rearrangements about 87% or about 30% of the time, broadly matching IMGT annotations. A later genetic analysis reported fewer N-insertions in productive TCRs among donors in an Asian-associated ancestry cluster than the roughly 700-donor mean. In a later analysis, some 17,000 TCR beta sequences were associated with specific HLA alleles at a false discovery rate of 0.05. A further reported finding was that TCR beta sequences accurately predicted the HLA-A and HLA-B alleles for most subjects in the first cohort. Presence/absence analyses assumed roughly uniform sequencing depth across donors, an assumption that may not hold. The authors suggested that the approach could potentially be generalized to other disease states and immunological phenotypes. In a later analysis, HLA-associated TCR beta chains were found to be more clonally expanded and to have lower generation probabilities than equally common non-associated chains. The sequencing pipeline was judged likely to have produced a cluster of highly shared sequence variants as a technical artifact.

The receptor library was made with the immunoSEQ multiplex PCR assay. For the multiplex PCR, a mixture combining 60 forward primers for TCR Vbeta segments and 13 reverse primers for TCR Jbeta segments was used. The CDR3 region of rearranged TCR beta genes was amplified from genomic DNA by a multiplex PCR assay. The amplified TCR beta libraries were sequenced on the Illumina HiSeq System as 87-base-pair reads. As for the authors' bioinformatics: Across the 670 or so repertoires, a later analysis counted about 81 million unique TCR beta chains, approximately 12 million of which were shared by at least two donors. To remove PCR and sequencing errors, raw reads were error-corrected and collapsed into unique sequences using a nearest-neighbor algorithm that merged closely related sequences. V, D and J gene segments were assigned by aligning CDR3 sequences to IMGT reference sequences. For a sequence to be retained, a match of at least six nucleotides to both a V gene segment and a J gene segment was required. A rearrangement was called productive if the CDR3 had no stop codons and remained in frame with V and J, and every other rearrangement was called non-productive. CDR3 was defined by IMGT convention, running from the second conserved V-encoded cysteine to the conserved J-encoded phenylalanine. The earlier analysis of about 530 of the donors excluded any sequence lacking an unambiguous match to a single V gene segment. An earlier analysis of several hundred of the donors called V segments functional above 56.7% productive rearrangements and segregating when the between-donor standard deviation exceeded 5%. To diagnose cytomegalovirus status from the catalog of TCR beta chain sequences, a statistical classification framework was built. In a later analysis, V and J genes were assigned by comparing TCR nucleotide sequences against IMGT/GENE-DB human TR gene sequences. In a later analysis, CDR3 sequences and most-parsimonious VDJ recombination scenarios were assigned using the TCRdist pipeline. In a later analysis, every TCR beta chain was defined by the combination of its CDR3 amino acid sequence and its V-gene family, and reads without a unique V-gene family were dropped. In a later analysis, 500 to 650 highly shared, low-generation-probability nucleotide sequences were removed to address suspected cross-contamination and a sequencing artifact. In a later analysis, a clonal expansion index was calculated for each public chain from normalized within-repertoire ranks of inferred template counts. Generation probabilities in a later analysis came from a VDJ recombination model fitted to out-of-frame rearrangements, and those results were checked against IGoR. A later analysis scored TCR-TCR, TCR-HLA and TCR-CMV co-occurrence with hypergeometric tests, applying a repertoire-size bias correction to TCR pairs. False discovery rates were estimated in a later analysis by permuting HLA or CMV assignments 20 times. In a later analysis, co-occurring TCRs were grouped using DBSCAN, and TCRdist sequence similarity was added for clustering within HLA-allele-positive subsets. For co-occurrence clustering, repertoires with fewer than 30,000 or more than 120,000 public chains were excluded, along with four to six repertoires with anomalous nucleotide sharing. The table was pulled from immuneACCESS by TCRdb, which kept in-frame rearrangements only. Such tables lose some clones; where checked, under half of the loss comes from unresolved V genes, and the rest has no known cause. The V and J calls and clone size are taken from that table; D and trimming were inferred from the DNA. The sample table shows more than 65,000 clones, and over 70% are seen once. The top ten hold 5.5% to 6% of the sample.

The receptor's source is a man between 18 and 35 years old in good health and CMV-seropositive. Sequencing was performed on PBMCs.

The nucleotides are TGCGCCAGCAGCTTGAGGCCCCAGGGGACCCAGTACTTC. The resulting protein is CASSLRPQGTQYF. The V gene is TRBV5-1 and the J gene is TRBJ2-5; the D gene is possibly TRBD1, with 5 bases matching. The germline V gene specifies SGHRS as CDR1 and YFSETQ as CDR2. Including cysteine and phenylalanine, the CDR3 has 13 amino acids. Only the CDR3 region is kept as DNA, spanning 39 bases read in frame from base 1. V is cut by 1 base and J by 7 bases, and the space between the germline ends is 11 bases.